This T cell receptor beta chain was captured by sequencing in a study of long-term antiretroviral therapy in people with HIV. Study-wide points: Relative to control repertoires, HIV repertoires exhibited narrower CDR3 length ranges.

Of note for this clone: The antigen remains unidentified.

CDR3 length: 15 residues. Germline CDR1 and CDR2: LNHDA and SQIVND (reference sequence). Trimming at V came to 3 bases and at J to 2 bases, leaving 2 bases not matched to a gene. Researchers report immunoSEQ v3.0 was run at survey level. Sequencing targeted about 40,000-55,000 T-cell genomes per sample. Assay: immunoSEQ multiplex PCR; the TCRdb copy retains only in-frame clones and omits some. Of approximately 29,000 clones in the sample, more than 80% were seen once. The TCR sequence derives from a woman in her forties with HIV. The V and J genes are TRBV19 and TRBJ2-1; 9 bases align to TRBD2. Sequencing used unsorted PBMCs, obtained around 5 years after starting antiretroviral therapy. The CDR3 bases are TGTGCCAGTAGTATGACTAGCGGAACCTACAATGAGCAGTTCTTC. Its protein product is CASSMTSGTYNEQFF. Supplemented by reference TRBV19 and TRBJ2-1, the full variable domain reads DGGITQSPKYLFRKEGQNVTLSCEQNLNHDAMYWYRQDPGQGLRLIYYSQIVNDFQKGDIAEGYSVSREKKESFPLTVTSAQKNPTAFYLCASSMTSGTYNEQFFGPGTRLTVL.